The rows below give T cell receptor beta chains drawn from one sample of a study of cytomegalovirus exposure and HLA in healthy donors. The method was immunoSEQ multiplex PCR; TCRdb's version includes in-frame clones alone and lacks a portion of them. Its listing shows fewer than 85,000 clones. Material for sequencing was PBMCs. The source of these receptors is a woman between 40 and 50 years old in good health and CMV-seropositive. Each CDR3 is given with its conserved first and last residue. The order of the fields is D gene, CDR3 length, V gene, J gene, CDR3 DNA, CDR3 protein. D genes are given only for firm matches.

>.|14|TRBV27|TRBJ1-1
TGTGCCAGCAGTTTATACGGGGAGAACACTGAAGCTTTCTTT
CASSLYGENTEAFF
>TRBD1|16|TRBV30|TRBJ1-3
TGTGCCTGGAGTGTTTTTACAGGGGCTGGTCGAAACACCATATATTTT
CAWSVFTGAGRNTIYF
>TRBD1|20|TRBV19|TRBJ1-5
TGTGCCAGTAGTCCCAGACAGGGATGGGGTGGGAGCCATAGCAATCAGCCCCAGCATTTT
CASSPRQGWGGSHSNQPQHF
>TRBD1|15|TRBV5-5|TRBJ1-1
TGTGCCAGCAGCTTCACAGGGGGCCGATGGACTGAAGCTTTCTTT
CASSFTGGRWTEAFF
>.|17|TRBV9|TRBJ2-3
TGTGCCAGCAGCCTTACTTCCTCCCGAGGGGGAACAGATACGCAGTATTTT
CASSLTSSRGGTDTQYF
>.|13|TRBV15|TRBJ1-2
TGTGCCACCAGCAGAGACCTGGCCGGGGACTACACCTTC
CATSRDLAGDYTF
>TRBD2|14|TRBV7-9|TRBJ2-5
TGTGCCAGCAGCTACGGACTAGACGAAGAGACCCAGTACTTC
CASSYGLDEETQYF
>.|13|TRBV19|TRBJ1-5
TGTGCCAGTAGGATGAACACCAATCAGCCCCAGCATTTT
CASRMNTNQPQHF
>TRBD2|16|TRBV18|TRBJ2-1
TGTGCCAGCTCACCAGGGACTAGCGGGATCTTGAATGAGCAGTTCTTC
CASSPGTSGILNEQFF
>.|16|TRBV19|TRBJ1-2
TGTGCCAGTAGTATAGGGGGCCGTTCGGCCTACTATGGCTACACCTTC
CASSIGGRSAYYGYTF
>.|14|TRBV7-8|TRBJ2-7
TGTGCCAGCAGCTCTAGATTCATCCCCAACGAGCAGTACTTC
CASSSRFIPNEQYF
>.|14|TRBV5-4|TRBJ2-7
TGTGCCAGCAGCTTCCCCGGGTCCTCGCCCGAGCAGTACTTC
CASSFPGSSPEQYF
>.|15|TRBV9|TRBJ2-3
TGTGCCAGCAGCGTAACGGGGGGCAGGATAGATACGCAGTATTTT
CASSVTGGRIDTQYF
>TRBD2|17|TRBV5-1|TRBJ2-2
TGCGCCAGCAGCTTCAATGGACTAGCGGGAGACACCGGGGAGCTGTTTTTT
CASSFNGLAGDTGELFF
>.|13|TRBV30|TRBJ2-4
TGTGCCTGGACCGACAAGGACGGGGTCATTCAGTACTTC
CAWTDKDGVIQYF
>.|15|TRBV6-6|TRBJ2-5
TGTGCCAGCAGTTACGTCTCAGGTCAACTCGGGACCCAGTACTTC
CASSYVSGQLGTQYF
>.|14|TRBV5-1|TRBJ1-1
TGCGCCAGCAGCTTGGGACACAGAACCACTGAAGCTTTCTTT
CASSLGHRTTEAFF
>.|15|TRBV4-3|TRBJ2-2
TGCGCCAGCAGCCAATTGCCAGGCGACACCGGGGAGCTGTTTTTT
CASSQLPGDTGELFF
>TRBD1|13|TRBV7-2|TRBJ2-2
TGTGCCAGCACCCGACAGGGGGCCGGGGAGCTGTTTTTT
CASTRQGAGELFF
>.|14|TRBV5-1|TRBJ1-3
TGCGCCAGTCGACAGCAATACTTGGAAAACACCATATATTTT
CASRQQYLENTIYF
>.|16|TRBV18|TRBJ2-7
TGTGCCAGCTCACCGGTGGGAGCTCCGGGATCCTACGAGCAGTACTTC
CASSPVGAPGSYEQYF
>.|14|TRBV25-1|TRBJ1-2
TGTGCCAGCAGTGCCCAGGGAGGGGACTATGGCTACACCTTC
CASSAQGGDYGYTF
>.|15|TRBV6-6|TRBJ1-5
TGTGCCAGCAGTTACCAGGGTCGTAGCAATCAGCCCCAGCATTTT
CASSYQGRSNQPQHF
>.|15|TRBV4-3|TRBJ2-5
TGCGCCAGCAGCCGTTTAACGGACTTGAAAGAGACCCAGTACTTC
CASSRLTDLKETQYF
>.|15|TRBV9|TRBJ1-3
TGTGCCAGCAGCGTAAGTCCGGGCTCTGGAAACACCATATATTTT
CASSVSPGSGNTIYF
>TRBD1|16|TRBV5-1|TRBJ1-4
TGCGCCAGCAGCTTGGAAGGGACAGGGGTTAATGAAAAACTGTTTTTT
CASSLEGTGVNEKLFF
>TRBD2|16|TRBV19|TRBJ2-5
TGTGCCAGTAGCACCGGCCCTAGCGGGGGGCAAGAGACCCAGTACTTC
CASSTGPSGGQETQYF
>TRBD1|16|TRBV5-6|TRBJ1-6
TGTGCCAGCAGCAGCGGGACAGGGAAGGATAATTCACCCCTCCACTTT
CASSSGTGKDNSPLHF
>.|12|TRBV4-2|TRBJ1-4
TGTGCCAGCAGCCAAGTAGATGAAAAACTGTTTTTT
CASSQVDEKLFF
>.|16|TRBV5-3|TRBJ2-4
TGTGCCAGAAGCCGAAGGTCCGGGTTAGCCAAAAACATTCAGTACTTC
CARSRRSGLAKNIQYF
>.|12|TRBV9|TRBJ2-1
TGTGCCAGCAGCGTTTGGGGGGAAGAGCAGTTCTTC
CASSVWGEEQFF
>TRBD2|15|TRBV5-1|TRBJ2-1
TGCGCCAGCAGTTTAACCGGGACTAACGACAATGAGCAGTTCTTC
CASSLTGTNDNEQFF
>.|15|TRBV5-1|TRBJ2-7
TGCGCCAGCAGCTTGTTGGGGGGAGTTATTGGCGAGCAGTACTTC
CASSLLGGVIGEQYF
>TRBD1|14|TRBV19|TRBJ1-2
TGTGCCAGTAGTGTACAGGGGGCCGGCTATGGCTACACCTTC
CASSVQGAGYGYTF
>.|16|TRBV6-5|TRBJ1-2
TGTGCCAGCAGTTACTCAGGACCCAGGGCTAGGGGTGGCTACACCTTC
CASSYSGPRARGGYTF
>.|12|TRBV19|TRBJ2-7
TGTGCCAGTAGTATGCAGGGTAACGAGCAGTACTTC
CASSMQGNEQYF
>TRBD1|16|TRBV7-2|TRBJ1-3
TGTGCCAGCAGCTCGGGACAGTTGAGCTCTGGAAACACCATATATTTT
CASSSGQLSSGNTIYF
>.|14|TRBV2|TRBJ1-5
TGTGCCAGCACCGAGTCATATGATAATCAGCCCCAGCATTTT
CASTESYDNQPQHF
>TRBD2|15|TRBV6-4|TRBJ2-5
TGTGCCAGCAGTGGTAAACGAGCGGGGGAAGAGACCCAGTACTTC
CASSGKRAGEETQYF
>TRBD1|15|TRBV11-2|TRBJ1-4
TGTGCCAGCAGTTCACTGGGGACAGGGAATGAAAAACTGTTTTTT
CASSSLGTGNEKLFF
>TRBD1|11|TRBV18|TRBJ2-1
TGTGCCAGCTCATCGGGACAGGGGGCCGTCTTC
CASSSGQGAVF
>TRBD2|15|TRBV14|TRBJ2-7
TGTGCCAGCAGCGTAACTAGCGGGGGTCTCGACGAGCAGTACTTC
CASSVTSGGLDEQYF
>TRBD1|18|TRBV6-1|TRBJ2-3
TGTGCCAGCAGTGATGAGGATGGGGGACAGGGGGCTCCAGATACGCAGTATTTT
CASSDEDGGQGAPDTQYF